Listed here are 27 T cell receptor beta chains from one sample, sequenced in a study of cytomegalovirus exposure and HLA in healthy donors. The PCR had 60 Vbeta and 13 Jbeta primers. Data came from immunoSEQ multiplex PCR; TCRdb stores just in-frame clones and leaves some out. Among 130,000 to 150,000 clones, 84% were seen once, and the ten largest hold roughly 2.5%. The specimen was PBMCs. All receptors derive from a boy between 2 and 15 years old in good health and CMV-seronegative.

The rearrangement uses TRBV5-1 and TRBJ1-5; perhaps TRBD1 as D (5 bases). This CDR3 is built from 13 residues. CDR1 is SGHRS and CDR2 is YFSETQ in the germline V gene. The ends were cut back, 2 bases at V and 4 bases at J, with 7 bases in the middle. CDR3 DNA: TGCGCCAGCAGCTTAGGGGCAAATCAGCCCCAGCATTTT. Protein product: CASSLGANQPQHF.

V usage is TRBV10-3 and J usage is TRBJ1-1; unclear D gene. The CDR3 runs to 16 residues. CDR1 is ENHRY and CDR2 is SYGVKD in the germline V gene. Trimming removed 2 bases from V and 4 bases from J, with 17 bases in between. CDR3 bases: TGTGCCATCAGTGAGGCGGCCGGTGAATTGGGCACTGAAGCTTTCTTT. Its protein is CAISEAAGELGTEAFF.

The chain employs TRBV7-3 and TRBJ2-1; 7 bases match TRBD2. CDR3 size: 16 residues. The V gene's germline CDR1 is SGHTA and CDR2 FQGTGA. V shed 0 bases and J 6 bases; nucleotides not matched to a gene: 8. The CDR3 reads CASSLTSAAGFNEQFF. The CDR3 nucleotides read TGTGCCAGCAGCTTAACGTCGGCAGCGGGGTTCAATGAGCAGTTCTTC.

V is TRBV9 and J is TRBJ1-6; D unresolved. In germline, CDR1 is SGDLS, CDR2 YYNGEE. V lost 4 bases, J lost 6 bases, and 8 bases lay in between. This CDR3 comprises 13 residues. The CDR3 loop reads CASSKRRNSPLHF. DNA for the CDR3: TGTGCCAGCAGCAAGCGCCGTAATTCACCCCTCCACTTT.

This clone was found a few times. The chain employs TRBV18 and TRBJ1-2; tentative D call: TRBD1 (5 bases). CDR1 and CDR2 from the germline V gene are KGHSH and LQKENI. Trimming removed 1 base at V and 8 bases at J, with 8 bases between. This CDR3 contains 12 residues. The CDR3 DNA follows: TGTGCCAGCTCACCACAGGGGATGGGCTACACCTTC. Encoded protein: CASSPQGMGYTF.

This chain joins TRBV30 and TRBJ1-3, with unresolved D. The CDR3 contains 13 residues. From germline, CDR1 is GTSNPN and CDR2 SVGIG (reference sequence). Trimming left V 4 bases short and J 2 bases short, with 9 bases between. The CDR3 sequence is CAWKSGAGNTIYF. CDR3 nucleotide sequence: TGTGCCTGGAAGTCGGGTGCTGGAAACACCATATATTTT.

This clone has a handful of counts. This chain joins TRBV18 and TRBJ2-7; TRBD2 agrees at 7 bases. CDR1 is KGHSH and CDR2 is LQKENI in the germline V gene. The CDR3 is made up of 15 amino acids. The V gene end was trimmed by 2 bases and the J gene end by 0 bases; junction bases not matched to a gene: 4. CDR3 region: CASSPKGTTSYEQYF. In nucleotides, the CDR3 is TGTGCCAGCTCACCAAAGGGGACTACCTCCTACGAGCAGTACTTC.

The chain links TRBV21-1 to TRBJ1-4; the DNA was not compared with TRBD1, the D call given in the table. TRBV21-1 constitutes a pseudogene. This CDR3 spans 15 amino acids. In nucleotides, the CDR3 is TGTGCCAAGTCGAGGGGGCCGACCCCTGTTGAAAAACTGTTTTTT. This sequence encodes CAKSRGPTPVEKLFF.

The genes are TRBV18 and TRBJ2-1; D is ambiguous. Trimming removed 4 bases from V and 4 bases from J, with 17 bases in between. Germline V lookup: CDR1 KGHSH, CDR2 LQKENI. The CDR3 runs 16 residues. CDR3 loop: CASSLRSGNGYNEQFF. CDR3 nucleotide sequence: TGTGCCAGCTCACTAAGATCGGGTAATGGGTACAATGAGCAGTTCTTC.

J is TRBJ2-1 and V is TRBV6-5; 11 nucleotides align to TRBD1. The CDR3 covers 15 residues. V gave up 6 bases and J gave up 8 bases; unmatched junction bases: 9. Germline CDR1 MNHEY, CDR2 SVGAGI. The CDR3 loop reads CASSHPGQGVDEQFF. The CDR3 bases are TGTGCCAGCAGCCACCCGGGACAGGGGGTCGATGAGCAGTTCTTC.

This clone was seen just once. The rearrangement uses TRBV5-5 and TRBJ2-5, with D tentatively TRBD2 (7 bases). This CDR3 is built from 16 residues. Looked up from germline, CDR1 is SGHKS and CDR2 is YYEKEE (reference sequence). Trimming removed 3 bases at V and 5 bases at J, with 20 bases between. DNA for the CDR3: TGTGCCAGCAGCTCGCCCAGGGGAGGGAACGGGGAGACCCAGTACTTC. Translating gives CASSSPRGGNGETQYF.

The chain is built from TRBV6-5 and TRBJ2-3; 8 bases are shared with TRBD1. The CDR3 length is 14 residues. Per the germline V gene, CDR1 is MNHEY and CDR2 is SVGAGI. Trimming removed 4 bases from V and 6 bases from J; junction bases left unmatched: 6. CDR3: CASSWTGPLDTQYF. Here the CDR3 DNA reads TGTGCCAGCAGTTGGACAGGGCCGCTTGATACGCAGTATTTT.

The chain uses TRBV15 and TRBJ2-2, with D unclear. CDR3 size: 17 residues. Trimming took off 3 bases at V and 5 bases at J, with 19 bases between the two ends. The germline V gene encodes CDR1 LNHNV and CDR2 YYDKDF (reference sequence). The CDR3 DNA is TGTGCCACCAGCAGGCTCGACTTTTTCCGTTCTACCGGGGAGCTGTTTTTT. Its protein product is CATSRLDFFRSTGELFF.

This chain uses TRBV7-8 with TRBJ2-5, with TRBD1 identical over 7 bases. This CDR3 is built from 17 residues. V trimming: 5 bases; J trimming: 2 bases; junction bases outside the gene matches: 14. Germline values: CDR1 SGHVS, CDR2 FQNEAQ. DNA for the CDR3: TGTGCCAGCAGCCAACCCACAGGGGACGGTACGCAAGAGACCCAGTACTTC. Protein: CASSQPTGDGTQETQYF.

The rearrangement joins TRBV10-3 to TRBJ2-2; D is unresolved. The CDR3 has 14 amino acids. V lost 6 bases and J lost 0, with 8 bases in between. Germline V gene lookup returns CDR1 ENHRY and CDR2 SYGVKD. CDR3 amino acids: CAIRAGSNTGELFF. CDR3 DNA: TGTGCCATCAGGGCAGGATCGAACACCGGGGAGCTGTTTTTT.

This clone turned up a few times. J is TRBJ1-2 and V is TRBV9, with D unclear. Trimming took 1 base from V and 3 from J, leaving 16 bases between them. The germline V gene has CDR1 SGDLS and CDR2 YYNGEE. CDR3 size: 16 residues. For the CDR3, the DNA is TGTGCCAGCAGCGTATTCCGGGGTTCAGCCGACTATGGCTACACCTTC. It is translated as CASSVFRGSADYGYTF. The whole variable domain, remainder taken from reference TRBV9 and TRBJ1-2, is DSGVTQTPKHLITATGQRVTLRCSPRSGDLSVYWYQQSLDQGLQFLIQYYNGEERAKGNILERFSAQQFPDLHSELNLSSLELGDSALYFCASSVFRGSADYGYTFGSGTRLTVV.

The genes are TRBV5-4 and TRBJ1-6, with no clear D. Germline V lookup: CDR1 SGHNT, CDR2 YYREEE (reference sequence). The CDR3 has 15 amino acids. V lost 4 bases and J 10 bases, leaving 18 bases between the germline ends. CDR3: CASSPGRAEESPLHF. The CDR3 DNA is TGTGCCAGCAGCCCCGGGAGGGCTGAAGAGTCACCCCTCCACTTT.

The chain recombines TRBV4-2 with TRBJ2-7; the match to TRBD1 covers 7 bases. CDR1 LGHNA and CDR2 YNFKEQ come from the germline V gene. The CDR3 spans 16 residues. The V and J ends lost 0 bases and 2 bases, in that order; junction bases with no gene match: 7. CDR3 nucleotide sequence: TGTGCCAGCAGCCAAGATTTAAGGCAGGGGGCCTACGAGCAGTACTTC. This sequence encodes CASSQDLRQGAYEQYF.

The V gene is TRBV9, the J gene TRBJ2-7, with 9 bases matching TRBD1. CDR3 length: 15 amino acids. Germline CDR1 and CDR2: SGDLS and YYNGEE. With 4 bases clipped from V and 6 bases from J, the junction kept 11 bases outside the gene matches. The CDR3 loop is CASSPRLGQGSEQYF. CDR3 DNA sequence: TGTGCCAGCAGCCCCCGCTTGGGACAGGGATCCGAGCAGTACTTC. The variable domain in full, completed from reference TRBV9 and TRBJ2-7, reads DSGVTQTPKHLITATGQRVTLRCSPRSGDLSVYWYQQSLDQGLQFLIQYYNGEERAKGNILERFSAQQFPDLHSELNLSSLELGDSALYFCASSPRLGQGSEQYFGPGTRLTVT.

The V call is TRBV11-2, the J call TRBJ2-5; possibly TRBD2 for D (6 bases). Germline values: CDR1 SGHAT, CDR2 FQNNGV. CDR3 length: 15 amino acids. Trimming pared 1 base from V and 0 bases from J, leaving 9 bases between. CDR3 in amino acids: CASSLGSGDQETQYF. The CDR3 DNA sequence: TGTGCCAGCAGCTTAGGATCGGGGGACCAAGAGACCCAGTACTTC.

The genes are TRBV29-1 and TRBJ2-1, with D perhaps matching TRBD1 (6 bases). V lost 7 bases, J lost 4 bases, and 17 bases lay in between. CDR1 and CDR2 (germline): SQVTM, ANQGSEA. CDR3 length equals 14 residues. CDR3 sequence: CSGGVGTLYNEQFF. The CDR3, as DNA: TGCAGCGGGGGAGTCGGGACACTATACAATGAGCAGTTCTTC.

The chain joins TRBV5-1 to TRBJ2-7; the match to TRBD2 covers 7 bases. Trimming cost V 6 bases and J 7 bases; bases outside gene matches: 10. The length of the CDR3 is 13 residues. Germline CDR1 and CDR2: SGHRS and YFSETQ. The CDR3 DNA reads TGCGCCAGCAAAAGCGCAGTCGGGGGGGAGCAGTACTTC. This encodes CASKSAVGGEQYF.

V and J are TRBV6-5 and TRBJ2-7, with D perhaps matching TRBD2 (7 bases). CDR3 size: 16 residues. Between the trimmed V and J ends, which lost 3 bases and 1 base, there was a span of 16 bases. Per germline, CDR1 MNHEY and CDR2 SVGAGI. DNA of the CDR3: TGTGCCAGCAGTTATCACGGGGGGACACCTTCCTACGAGCAGTACTTC. Amino acid sequence: CASSYHGGTPSYEQYF.

This chain connects TRBV19 to TRBJ2-3, with D uncertain. Trimming stripped 4 bases from V and 0 bases from J, with 8 bases between. The germline V gene encodes CDR1 LNHDA and CDR2 SQIVND (reference sequence). CDR3 length: 14 residues. The CDR3: CASSTSSSTDTQYF. The CDR3 DNA is TGTGCCAGTAGTACGTCTTCTAGCACAGATACGCAGTATTTT.

This chain links TRBV6-1 with TRBJ2-5; D is ambiguous. Trimming shortened V by 2 bases and J by 2 bases, and 3 bases separated the two germline ends. CDR3 length equals 12 residues. CDR1 and CDR2 from the germline V gene are MNHNS and SASEGT. The CDR3 DNA sequence: TGTGCCAGCAGTGAACAGCAAGAGACCCAGTACTTC. This codes for CASSEQQETQYF.

As concerns this clone: Other DNA sequences in the sample encode the same CDR3. The J gene is TRBJ1-5, the V gene TRBV4-3, with no clear D. V was pared by 0 bases and J by 0 bases, with 6 bases between. CDR1 is LGHNA, CDR2 YSLEER, per germline. The CDR3 has 15 amino acids. CDR3 sequence (DNA): TGCGCCAGCAGCCAAGATGGCGGTAGCAATCAGCCCCAGCATTTT. Protein sequence: CASSQDGGSNQPQHF.

This sequence joins TRBV18 and TRBJ2-1, with 8 positions matching TRBD1. After removal of 3 bases from V and 7 bases from J, the junction contained 8 bases not matched to a gene. Germline CDR1 and CDR2: KGHSH and LQKENI. The CDR3 consists of 15 residues. CDR3 sequence reads: CASSPGGQVINEQFF. CDR3 bases: TGTGCCAGCTCACCTGGGGGACAGGTGATAAATGAGCAGTTCTTC.